This T cell receptor beta chain was obtained from a study of PD-L1 blockade in urothelial cancer (dated by TCRdb to the late 2010s). Regarding the research as a whole: All patients started therapy around 2014 and received atezolizumab 1,200 mg intravenously every 3 weeks. Patients had an ECOG performance status of 0 or 1 and had received between 0 and 3 prior chemotherapy regimens. Under 30 patients had pretreatment blood TCR-seq, about 25 had at least one posttreatment blood collection, and about 25 had tumor TCR-seq. Pretreatment tumor samples, along with matched peripheral blood serially collected before and after atezolizumab treatment, were subjected to TCR sequencing. Roughly ten patients achieved durable clinical benefit and approximately 20 did not. Blood samples were analyzed at 3 weeks after treatment start (second dose) and at 6 weeks after treatment start. In the same patients, pretreatment tumors underwent whole exome sequencing and RNA sequencing in addition to TCR sequencing. A median of about 140,000 T cells and 83,000 or so unique TCRs was obtained from blood samples, and a median clonality of about 0.08 was observed. About 90% of the roughly 30 patients were males with bladder-origin urothelial cancer, and about 60% of the roughly 30 reported a prior smoking history. Somatic, immune and clinical correlates of response to PD-L1 blockade with atezolizumab in urothelial cancer were the focus of an exploratory multi-omic analysis. Durable clinical benefit was defined as a progression-free survival longer than 6 months, and TCR features were additionally tested against progression-free survival and overall survival.

Each PCR received spiked-in synthetic TCR analog templates so that absolute template abundance could be estimated from read counts. The immunoSEQ assay was used to amplify TCRbeta CDR3 regions from genomic DNA with bias-controlled V and J gene primers. Sequencing of rearranged TCRbeta segments was done at approximately 20X coverage. In the original analysis: Sequencing errors were corrected by clustering and CDR3s were annotated against IMGT to assign V, D and J genes. Downstream analyses used only productive TCRbeta rearrangements and left out out-of-frame or stop-codon sequences. Clonality was calculated as one minus the Shannon entropy normalized by the log of the number of unique productive sequences. Clones differing between time points or between blood and tumor were identified using Fisher's exact test with Benjamini-Hochberg correction, with an adjusted p below 0.01 applied as the threshold. Entries here come from immuneACCESS through TCRdb and include only in-frame sequences with V and J called. Some clones fail to appear in such tables; in the studies checked, an unresolved V gene covers under half of the shortfall, and the cause of the remainder is unknown. Clone size and V and J calls were adopted from that table, with D and trimming inferred from the DNA. The sample table shows approximately 52,000 clones, and roughly 77% are seen once. The top ten constitute 3% to 4.5% of the sample.

Of note for this clone: No cognate antigen has been identified for it. No qualities accompany the bases; no much larger clone lies one base away.

Taken from cysteine to phenylalanine, the CDR3 has 18 residues. Only CDR3 DNA is held: 54 bases, read in frame from base 1. V and J are truncated by 1 base and 0 bases respectively, leaving an intervening sequence of 16 bases. From the germline V gene, CDR1 is SGHDN and CDR2 is FVKESK. The cohort included about 29 patients with locally advanced or metastatic urothelial carcinoma who were treated at Memorial Sloan Kettering on a trial protocol. Peripheral blood mononuclear cells were collected pretreatment and during treatment, at between 1 and 8 total time points per patient. The Qiagen DNeasy Blood extraction kit was used to purify genomic DNA from total PBMCs and tumor samples. PBMCs were collected pretreatment and during treatment, and were isolated and stored as previously described. Results and caveats for the whole study, not just this receptor: Because the sample size was small (n of about 30) and many exploratory analyses were performed, the results are intended to be hypothesis-generating. Among patients with durable benefit, tumor-associated TCR clones showed greater expansion in peripheral blood 3 weeks after treatment started (n ≈ 20, p = 0.022). Improved progression-free and overall survival was found to be associated with pretreatment peripheral blood TCR clonality below the median.

This clonotype originated in a man aged 65 to 85 with urothelial cancer. The material sequenced was PBMCs, taken around atezolizumab (anti-PD-L1) treatment. The rearranged chain carries TRBV14 and TRBJ1-5, with TRBD1 tentatively as D gene (5 bases match). The CDR3 in this case is CASSQGCRVLYSNQPQHF. The nucleotide sequence reads TGTGCCAGCAGCCAAGGGTGCAGGGTTCTATATAGCAATCAGCCCCAGCATTTT.